This T cell receptor (beta chain) comes out of a study of blood T cells in healthy people across ages. Points from the study as a whole: Per million T cells, TCR beta diversity dropped roughly linearly as age increased. TCR beta diversity correlated strongly with naive T cell percentage.

Comment on this clonotype: Its antigen is undetermined. A much more abundant neighbour one base away suggests this may be a read error.

The junction had 14 bases not matched to a gene; V was cut back by 3 bases and J by 11 bases. The CDR3 length is 15 residues. The germline gives CDR1 SGDLS, CDR2 YYNGEE. Primers used in a second PCR of about 7 to 12 cycles were a sample-barcoded 5' primer and a J-beta primer mix. A single record per CDR3 protein comes from TCRdb applying MiXCR to the 5' RACE reads. The sample lists hundreds of thousands of distinct CDR3 sequences; roughly 32% were seen once. Sequencing used blood. This clonotype originated in a woman older than 75 in good health. The V gene is TRBV9, the J gene TRBJ2-5; 9 nucleotides align to TRBD1. Written as DNA, the CDR3 is TGTGCCAGCAGCGCTACCGGGACAGGGTCTGGCGGGCAGTACTTC. Translation gives CASSATGTGSGGQYF.